This section outlines one T cell receptor beta chain sequence together with its context. Profiling relied on immunoSEQ multiplex PCR, and the TCRdb table lists in-frame clones only, not all of them. The sample holds some 98,000 clones; roughly 80% are singletons and the top ten take under 50%. This record belongs to a study of control samples from healthy donors and cancer patients. Sequencing used PBMCs. This sequence originates from an older man with lung cancer.

As DNA, the CDR3 is TGTGCCAGCAGAAAAGGACAGAACCGAGAGACCCAGTACTTC. It yields the protein CASRKGQNRETQYF. The V gene is TRBV5-5, the J gene TRBJ2-5; TRBD1 is a possible D gene (6 bases). CDR3 length: 14 amino acids. Germline V gene data show CDR1 as SGHKS and CDR2 as YYEKEE (reference sequence). With 5 bases removed from V and 4 bases from J, the gap between germline ends came to 15 bases.